The next 27 T cell receptor beta chains were all read from a single sample in a study of T cell changes during pregnancy in multiple sclerosis. The assay was immunoSEQ multiplex PCR, and TCRdb's table has in-frame clones only and misses some. This sample has approximately 70,000 clones, with 75% to 95% found just once. This specimen was CD4+ T cells from peripheral blood mononuclear cells, taken before pregnancy. These receptors all stem from a female donor with multiple sclerosis, enrolled in a pregnancy study.

This clone was found once. V and J are TRBV5-6 and TRBJ1-3; D is unresolved. The V and J ends lost 0 bases and 1 base respectively, with 20 bases between them. Per the germline V gene, CDR1 is SGHDT and CDR2 is YYEEEE. There are 19 residues in the CDR3. The CDR3 DNA sequence: TGTGCCAGCAGCTTGGCCGTCACGGTTCCGGGTTCGTCTGGAAACACCATATATTTT. Translated: CASSLAVTVPGSSGNTIYF.

This clone was seen only a few times. The CDR3 loop is CASSLVVQAGGYGYTF. The DNA for the CDR3 is TGTGCCAGCAGCTTAGTTGTCCAGGCCGGGGGTTATGGCTACACCTTC. The J gene is TRBJ1-2, the V gene TRBV7-2; TRBD1 is a possible D gene (5 bases). The CDR3 consists of 16 residues. Per the germline V gene, CDR1 is SGHTA and CDR2 is FQGNSA. The V and J ends lost 1 base and 5 bases respectively, with 17 bases between them.

The rearrangement links TRBV7-2 to TRBJ2-1; TRBD2 matches at 9 bases. J was trimmed by 9 bases and V by 2 bases; bases with no gene match: 8. The CDR3 length is 15 residues. CDR1 is SGHTA, CDR2 FQGNSA, per germline. This CDR3 is CASSLLAGGLGEQFF. In nucleotides, the CDR3 is TGTGCCAGCAGCTTACTCGCGGGGGGGTTGGGTGAGCAGTTCTTC. Looking up the rest from reference TRBV7-2 and TRBJ2-1 gives the full variable domain: GAGVSQSPSNKVTEKGKDVELRCDPISGHTALYWYRQSLGQGLEFLIYFQGNSAPDKSGLPSDRFSAERTGGSVSTLTIQRTQQEDSAVYLCASSLLAGGLGEQFFGPGTRLTVL.

This sequence joins TRBV10-1 and TRBJ2-2; 11 bases line up with TRBD2. CDR1 is WNHNN and CDR2 is SYGVQD in the germline V gene (reference sequence). V gave up 2 bases and J gave up 5 bases; unmatched junction bases: 10. CDR3 size: 18 residues. This CDR3 is CASSEEVAGGPRTGELFF. CDR3 nucleotides: TGCGCCAGCAGTGAGGAGGTAGCGGGAGGGCCTCGGACCGGGGAGCTGTTTTTT.

This clone was seen only once. The CDR3 is CASSFTAGVGTGELFF. The CDR3 region has the DNA TGTGCCAGCAGTTTTACCGCGGGAGTTGGGACCGGGGAGCTGTTTTTT. The V call is TRBV28, the J call TRBJ2-2, with 7 positions matching TRBD2. This CDR3 spans 16 amino acids. The V gene's germline CDR1 is MDHEN and CDR2 SYDVKM. J was trimmed by 5 bases and V by 3 bases; bases with no gene match: 9.

The V and J genes are TRBV7-9 and TRBJ1-2; D uncertain. This CDR3 spans 15 amino acids. The V and J ends lost 5 bases and 10 bases respectively, with 23 bases between them. The germline CDR1 and CDR2 sequences are SEHNR and FQNEAQ (reference sequence). CDR3: CASSIRDGLDLFYTF. The CDR3 nucleotides are TGTGCCAGCAGCATTAGAGACGGCCTAGACCTTTTCTACACCTTC.

The rearrangement uses TRBV5-4 and TRBJ1-2, with TRBD1 as a possible D gene (5 bases). The germline CDR1 and CDR2 sequences are SGHNT and YYREEE (reference sequence). Trimming removed 2 bases at V and 2 bases at J, with 16 bases between. The CDR3 runs 16 residues. This CDR3 is CASSLGVDVSNYGYTF. The DNA for the CDR3 is TGTGCCAGCAGCTTAGGGGTGGACGTAAGCAACTATGGCTACACCTTC.

The chain combines TRBV9 with TRBJ2-2, with 8 bases matching TRBD2. In germline, CDR1 is SGDLS, CDR2 YYNGEE. Germline trimming cut 4 bases from V and 7 bases from J; bases unmatched to any gene: 9. CDR3 size: 15 residues. The CDR3 DNA reads TGTGCCAGCAGCCAAACGGGGGGGCCTGTCGGGGAGCTGTTTTTT. The encoded protein is CASSQTGGPVGELFF.

The table lists this clone with a count of one. The rearrangement uses TRBV30 and TRBJ2-7, with no clear D. Trimming removed 0 bases from V and 2 bases from J, with 5 bases in between. Per the germline V gene, CDR1 is GTSNPN and CDR2 is SVGIG (reference sequence). CDR3 length equals 12 residues. CDR3 in DNA: TGTGCCTGGAGTGTGGAGACCTACGAGCAGTACTTC. Residues: CAWSVETYEQYF.

The chain's CDR3 is CASSQLGRPSREQFF. CDR3 DNA: TGTGCCAGCAGCCAACTGGGGCGCCCGTCCCGTGAGCAGTTCTTC. The chain couples TRBV14 to TRBJ2-1, with a tentative D call TRBD1 (5 bases). There are 15 residues in the CDR3. Germline V gene lookup returns CDR1 SGHDN and CDR2 FVKESK. Trimming cost V 2 bases and J 9 bases, with 17 bases left between them.

This chain connects TRBV10-3 to TRBJ2-5; D perhaps matches TRBD2 (6 bases). With 7 bases removed from V and 3 bases from J, the gap between germline ends came to 15 bases. This CDR3 region has 14 residues. The germline gives CDR1 ENHRY, CDR2 SYGVKD. Here the CDR3 DNA reads TGTGCCATCAATCCCGGAGGGCGGGAAGAGACCCAGTACTTC. Its protein product is CAINPGGREETQYF.

This chain links TRBV7-9 with TRBJ2-2; maybe TRBD1 (5 bases). V dropped 6 bases and J dropped 4 bases, with 15 bases sitting between them. CDR1 is SEHNR, CDR2 FQNEAQ, per germline (reference sequence). The CDR3 runs to 15 residues. Here the CDR3 DNA reads TGTGCCAGCAGTTTCACCCAGGGTCCCACCGGGGAGCTGTTTTTT. This encodes CASSFTQGPTGELFF.

The chain links TRBV10-3 to TRBJ2-7; 11 positions match TRBD2. CDR1 is ENHRY and CDR2 is SYGVKD in the germline V gene. Trimming cost V 3 bases and J 1 base; bases outside gene matches: 2. This CDR3 is 15 amino acids long. The chain's CDR3 is CAISERTSGSYEQYF. CDR3 nucleotide sequence: TGTGCCATCAGTGAAAGGACTAGCGGGTCCTACGAGCAGTACTTC.

The chain joins TRBV7-2 to TRBJ2-3; TRBD2 aligns across 10 bases. Losses at the gene ends were 5 bases for V and 9 bases for J; bases not matched to a gene: 11. Germline V CDR1 and CDR2: SGHTA, FQGNSA. This CDR3 comprises 15 residues. The CDR3, as DNA: TGTGCCAGCAGCCCAACCGTACTAGCGGGGTTAACGCAGTATTTT. This encodes CASSPTVLAGLTQYF.

V gene TRBV5-8 combines with J gene TRBJ1-2; possibly TRBD1 for D (6 bases). CDR1 is SGHTS and CDR2 is YDEGEE in the germline V gene. CDR3 size: 15 residues. The V end was cut by 1 base, the J end by 5 bases, with 15 bases between. CDR3 DNA: TGTGCCAGCAGCTTGAGCCGGACAGTTGGGTATGGCTACACCTTC. Translation: CASSLSRTVGYGYTF.

The V gene is TRBV29-1, the J gene TRBJ2-5, with 11 bases fitting TRBD1. With V trimmed by 3 bases and J by 3 bases, 0 bases remained unmatched. Looked up from germline, CDR1 is SQVTM and CDR2 is ANQGSEA. This CDR3 has 13 amino acids. The chain's CDR3 is CSVEGQGEETQYF. In DNA form, the CDR3 reads TGCAGCGTTGAGGGACAGGGGGAAGAGACCCAGTACTTC. Together with reference TRBV29-1 and TRBJ2-5, the CDR3 gives the full variable domain: SAVISQKPSRDICQRGTSLTIQCQVDSQVTMMFWYRQQPGQSLTLIATANQGSEATYESGFVIDKFPISRPNLTFSTLTVSNMSPEDSSIYLCSVEGQGEETQYFGPGTRLLVL.

The V call is TRBV5-1, the J call TRBJ1-1; D not resolved. Trimming pared 0 bases from V and 1 base from J, leaving 25 bases between. This CDR3 has 20 residues. Germline V CDR1 and CDR2: SGHRS, YFSETQ. The DNA for the CDR3 is TGCGCCAGCAGCTTGGCCGTAGAGGGCCCTAGGGCTCCCACGAACACTGAAGCTTTCTTT. It encodes CASSLAVEGPRAPTNTEAFF. The whole variable domain, remainder taken from reference TRBV5-1 and TRBJ1-1, is KAGVTQTPRYLIKTRGQQVTLSCSPISGHRSVSWYQQTPGQGLQFLFEYFSETQRNKGNFPGRFSGRQFSNSRSEMNVSTLELGDSALYLCASSLAVEGPRAPTNTEAFFGQGTRLTVV.

The J gene is TRBJ2-1, the V gene TRBV7-8; 13 bases line up with TRBD2. CDR1 SGHVS and CDR2 FQNEAQ come from the germline V gene. With V trimmed by 5 bases and J by 9 bases, 10 bases remained unmatched. The CDR3 contains 16 residues. DNA for the CDR3: TGTGCCAGCAGCAAAAGACTAGCGGGAGGATACGTTGAGCAGTTCTTC. It codes for CASSKRLAGGYVEQFF.

This chain uses TRBV5-6 with TRBJ1-3; D ambiguous. The CDR3 loop spans 15 amino acids. Germline V gene sequence: CDR1 SGHDT, CDR2 YYEEEE. Deletions cut 0 bases from V and 0 bases from J, with 7 bases between. This chain's CDR3 is CASSLVRSSGNTIYF. In DNA, the CDR3 is TGTGCCAGCAGCTTGGTACGGAGCTCTGGAAACACCATATATTTT.

The genes are TRBV21-1 and TRBJ2-2; TRBD2, as called in the table, went unchecked against the DNA. TRBV21-1 is an annotated pseudogene. The CDR3 consists of 16 residues. Written as DNA, the CDR3 is TGTGCCAGCAGCAAAGACGGCGGGAGGTGTTACGGGGAGCTGTTTTTT. It yields the protein CASSKDGGRCYGELFF.

The J gene is TRBJ2-3, the V gene TRBV19; 15 bases agree with TRBD2. V dropped 7 bases and J dropped 8; count of bases not matched to a gene: 16. The CDR3 has 18 amino acids. Germline values: CDR1 LNHDA, CDR2 SQIVND (reference sequence). In DNA, the CDR3 is TGTGCCAGTACCGCTGGGACTAGCGGGAGGAGTTCGAGAGTTACGCAGTATTTT. Translation gives CASTAGTSGRSSRVTQYF.

This clone was picked up a small number of times. CDR3 sequence: CASTASPEAFF. As DNA, the CDR3 is TGTGCCAGCACCGCGTCCCCTGAAGCTTTCTTT. The rearrangement uses TRBV7-9 and TRBJ1-1; D is uncertain. Germline CDR1 reads SEHNR; CDR2 reads FQNEAQ (reference sequence). The CDR3 contains 11 residues. V was clipped by 7 bases and J by 6 bases, with 9 bases between them.

J is TRBJ1-2 and V is TRBV30; 7 bases match TRBD1. CDR3 length equals 14 residues. Germline CDR1 is GTSNPN and CDR2 is SVGIG (reference sequence). With V trimmed by 2 bases and J by 6 bases, 9 bases remained unmatched. CDR3 sequence (DNA): TGTGCCTGGAGTAGAACAGGGGTAGGGGATGGCTACACCTTC. It translates to CAWSRTGVGDGYTF.

The chain links TRBV7-2 to TRBJ2-1; TRBD2 matches at 7 bases. Looked up from germline, CDR1 is SGHTA and CDR2 is FQGNSA. This CDR3 has 15 residues. With 1 base clipped from V and 4 bases from J, the junction kept 4 bases outside the gene matches. The CDR3 sequence is CASSLDLGGYNEQFF. CDR3 DNA: TGTGCCAGCAGCTTAGACCTGGGGGGGTACAATGAGCAGTTCTTC. Full variable domain (outside the CDR3, taken from reference TRBV7-2 and TRBJ2-1): GAGVSQSPSNKVTEKGKDVELRCDPISGHTALYWYRQSLGQGLEFLIYFQGNSAPDKSGLPSDRFSAERTGGSVSTLTIQRTQQEDSAVYLCASSLDLGGYNEQFFGPGTRLTVL.

The gene calls are TRBV30 and TRBJ2-7; D not resolved. The CDR3 spans 11 residues. Germline CDR1 and CDR2: GTSNPN and SVGIG (reference sequence). The germline V and J ends were trimmed by 2 bases and 2 bases, with 4 bases remaining between them. The chain's CDR3 is CAWSLAYEQYF. In DNA, the CDR3 is TGTGCCTGGAGTTTAGCCTACGAGCAGTACTTC.

The chain couples TRBV4-3 to TRBJ2-3; 9 positions match TRBD1. The ends lost 4 bases at V and 2 bases at J; junction bases unmatched: 7. CDR1 and CDR2 from the germline V gene are LGHNA and YSLEER. The CDR3 extends over 16 amino acids. The chain's CDR3 is CASSLGTGLNTDTQYF. The CDR3 DNA sequence: TGCGCCAGCAGCCTTGGGACAGGGTTGAACACAGATACGCAGTATTTT.

The chain has TRBV30 and TRBJ2-1; TRBD2 agrees at 11 bases. The CDR3 has 15 residues. Unmatched junction bases numbered 8, after V lost 3 bases and J lost 7 bases. CDR1 and CDR2 (germline): GTSNPN, SVGIG (reference sequence). The DNA of the CDR3 is TGTGCCTGGAGCCCACTAGCGGGAGACTGGAATGAGCAGTTCTTC. It translates to CAWSPLAGDWNEQFF.